This record looks at one T cell receptor beta chain sequence and its context. The sample is drawn from a study of glioma-infiltrating T cells after dendritic cell vaccination. Study-wide background: Between the early 2000s and the early 2010s, patients got autologous tumor lysate-pulsed dendritic cell vaccines.

Time point in this sample: after dendritic cell vaccination, including at tumor progression/relapse. Fresh-frozen tumor tissue and more than two years of survival data were available for all. Data came from immunoSEQ multiplex PCR; TCRdb stores just in-frame clones and leaves some out. The sample contains approximately 48,000 clones, 75% to 90% of which appear only once. The clonotype originates from a human donor with glioblastoma. Material: blood, obtained after dendritic cell vaccination.

CDR3 DNA sequence: TGTGCCAGCAGCTTAGACAGGGGCTCCGAAGCTTTCTTT. It is translated as CASSLDRGSEAFF. The chain has TRBV7-2 and TRBJ1-1; the match to TRBD1 covers 7 bases. This CDR3 has 13 residues. The V gene's germline CDR1 is SGHTA and CDR2 FQGNSA. V shed 1 base and J 8 bases; nucleotides not matched to a gene: 4.